This T cell receptor (beta chain) was found in a study of T cell responses to AZD1222 COVID-19 vaccine. Study-wide results and limits: Repertoire collection took place solely once the T cell response had peaked. White British people made up most donors, females outnumbered males, and clonal diversity was possibly underestimated.

The protocol was immunoSEQ multiplex PCR, while the TCRdb copy is restricted to in-frame clones and leaves out a portion. This table has about 56,000 clones, about 87% appearing once. Of note for this clone: The antigen is unknown.

In germline, CDR1 is GTSNPN, CDR2 SVGIG (reference sequence). The CDR3 covers 12 residues. V lost 5 bases, J lost 8 bases, and 15 bases lay in between. This chain joins TRBV30 and TRBJ1-2, with D perhaps matching TRBD1 (5 bases). The material sequenced was peripheral blood, taken on day 0 of AZD1222 vaccination. The receptor's source is an adult in good health. The CDR3 DNA is TGTGCCTGGGGTCGCAGGGAGGTGGGCTACACCTTC. Its translation is CAWGRREVGYTF.